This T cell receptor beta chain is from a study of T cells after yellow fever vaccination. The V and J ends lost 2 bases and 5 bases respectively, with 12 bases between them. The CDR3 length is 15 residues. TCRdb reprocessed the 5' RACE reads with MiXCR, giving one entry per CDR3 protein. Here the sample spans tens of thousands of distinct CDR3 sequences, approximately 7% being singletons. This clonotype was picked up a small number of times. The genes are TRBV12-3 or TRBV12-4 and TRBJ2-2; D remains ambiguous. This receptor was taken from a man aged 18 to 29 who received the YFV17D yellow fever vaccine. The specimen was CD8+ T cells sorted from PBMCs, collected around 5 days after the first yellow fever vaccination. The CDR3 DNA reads TGTGCCAGCAGTTTAATAGGACGGAAAACCGGGGAGCTGTTTTTT. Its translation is CASSLIGRKTGELFF.